The present TCR beta chain was sequenced within a study of cytomegalovirus exposure and HLA in healthy donors. Broader study findings: The number of N-insertions in an Asian-associated ancestry cluster was reportedly below the approximately 600-donor mean in a later analysis.

The PCR contained 60 Vbeta and 13 Jbeta primers. The protocol was immunoSEQ multiplex PCR, while the TCRdb copy is restricted to in-frame clones and leaves out a portion. Found here are 150,000 to 200,000 clones, roughly 80% of them singletons; the top ten hold roughly 1.5%. V lost 6 bases and J lost 0; bases outside the gene matches: 6. Germline V gene lookup returns CDR1 SNHLY and CDR2 FYNNEI. This CDR3 is 15 amino acids long. Regarding this clone: The antigen is unknown.

The gene calls are TRBV2 and TRBJ2-5; TRBD1 agrees at 8 bases. Sequencing used PBMCs. This clonotype was obtained from a woman aged 50 to 60 in good health and CMV-seronegative. The CDR3 DNA is TGTGCCAGCAGCGAATACAGGGGGTACCAAGAGACCCAGTACTTC. Translating it yields CASSEYRGYQETQYF.